These 14 T cell receptor beta chains originate from one sample sequenced in a study of OX40 agonist ivuxolimab in advanced cancers. Sequenced by immunoSEQ multiplex PCR; TCRdb stores in-frame clones only, minus some. The sample shows fewer than 120,000 clones, around nine tenths of them seen only once. The sequencing used CD4+ or CD8+ T cells sorted from blood, collected in a trial of the OX40 agonist ivuxolimab. The receptors stem from an adult with an advanced solid tumor such as melanoma, head and neck, liver or kidney cancer.

The gene calls are TRBV11-3 and TRBJ2-2, with a possible D match to TRBD1 (6 bases). The V gene lost 3 bases and the J gene lost 1 base, with 12 bases spanning the gap. The germline gives CDR1 SGHNT, CDR2 YENEEA. The CDR3 has 16 amino acids. In DNA, the CDR3 is TGTGCCAGCAGCTTGGGGTTGACAGGGAACACCGGGGAGCTGTTTTTT. Its translation is CASSLGLTGNTGELFF.

The rearrangement uses TRBV11-3 and TRBJ2-2; D not certain. Germline assignment: CDR1 SGHNT and CDR2 YENEEA. V shed 6 bases and J shed 0 bases, with 2 bases lying between them. This CDR3 has 12 residues. In DNA form, the CDR3 reads TGTGCCAGCAGATCGAACACCGGGGAGCTGTTTTTT. It is translated as CASRSNTGELFF.

The rearrangement links TRBV6-5 to TRBJ1-2; D gene uncertain. The ends were cut back, 4 bases at V and 8 bases at J, with 14 bases in the middle. Germline lookup yields CDR1 MNHEY and CDR2 SVGAGI. The CDR3 consists of 13 residues. This CDR3 is CASSSVSGGGYTF. The CDR3 DNA reads as TGTGCCAGCAGTTCCGTGAGCGGTGGGGGCTACACCTTC.

J is TRBJ2-5 and V is TRBV7-9; unclear D gene. V was shortened by 1 base and J by 4 bases, with 10 bases between the two germline ends. The CDR3 length is 14 residues. Germline V gene data show CDR1 as SEHNR and CDR2 as FQNEAQ (reference sequence). In DNA, the CDR3 is TGTGCCAGCAGCTTAGGCAACTCGGGAGAGACCCAGTACTTC. This translates into CASSLGNSGETQYF.

V and J are TRBV21-1 and TRBJ1-1; no DNA check was done on the table's D call, TRBD1. TRBV21-1 counts as a pseudogene. The CDR3 loop spans 17 amino acids. The chain's CDR3 is CASSKKEGTGGGIEAFF. DNA for the CDR3: TGTGCCAGCAGCAAAAAGGAGGGGACAGGGGGAGGGATTGAAGCTTTCTTT.

V and J are TRBV11-3 and TRBJ2-1; D remains ambiguous. Per the germline V gene, CDR1 is SGHNT and CDR2 is YENEEA. This CDR3 region has 15 residues. The V end was cut by 1 base, the J end by 0 bases, with 7 bases between. The CDR3 DNA follows: TGTGCCAGCAGCTTAGGGAGTAGCTCCTACAATGAGCAGTTCTTC. This encodes CASSLGSSSYNEQFF.

The CDR3 loop is CAIRGPNRKLFF. CDR3 bases: TGTGCCATCAGGGGACCAAATAGAAAACTGTTTTTT. This chain connects TRBV10-3 to TRBJ1-4; D possibly corresponds to TRBD1 (5 bases). The CDR3 is 12 amino acids. Trimming removed 6 bases from V and 10 bases from J, with 12 bases in between. Germline V gene lookup returns CDR1 ENHRY and CDR2 SYGVKD.

Only one count was recorded for this clone. The chain has TRBV28 and TRBJ2-3, with TRBD1 matching over 8 bases. With V trimmed by 5 bases and J by 2 bases, 3 bases remained unmatched. Looked up from germline, CDR1 is MDHEN and CDR2 is SYDVKM. The CDR3 runs to 14 residues. The CDR3 DNA is TGTGCCAGCAGTGTGGACAGGGTCACAGATACGCAGTATTTT. This gives the protein CASSVDRVTDTQYF.

The CDR3 nucleotides are TGTGCCAGTAGTCCCGCTCGGACTAGCGGGGGATACAATGAGCAGTTCTTC. It is translated as CASSPARTSGGYNEQFF. The chain carries TRBV19 and TRBJ2-1; 13 positions agree with TRBD2. Trimming cost V 5 bases and J 4 bases; bases outside gene matches: 8. This CDR3 comprises 17 residues. The germline V gene has CDR1 LNHDA and CDR2 SQIVND (reference sequence).

The genes are TRBV19 and TRBJ2-2; unclear D gene. This CDR3 is 13 amino acids long. Between the trimmed V and J ends, which lost 6 bases and 5 bases, there was a span of 10 bases. The V gene's germline CDR1 is LNHDA and CDR2 SQIVND (reference sequence). The CDR3 spells CASSRVGTGELFF. CDR3 nucleotides: TGTGCCAGTAGCAGAGTCGGGACCGGGGAGCTGTTTTTT.

The CDR3 reads CASGTVNTEAFF. The CDR3 nucleotides are TGTGCCAGCGGGACGGTGAACACTGAAGCTTTCTTT. The V call is TRBV28, the J call TRBJ1-1; a weak D match, TRBD1 (5 bases). The CDR3 spans 12 residues. V dropped 8 bases and J dropped 0 bases, with 7 bases sitting between them. CDR1 MDHEN and CDR2 SYDVKM come from the germline V gene.

The V call is TRBV6-5, the J call TRBJ2-7; D uncertain. The length of the CDR3 is 16 residues. Germline V gene sequence: CDR1 MNHEY, CDR2 SVGAGI. V was trimmed by 0 bases and J by 0 bases, leaving 12 bases between them. The CDR3: CASSYSNSWDSYEQYF. The CDR3, as DNA: TGTGCCAGCAGTTACTCCAACTCCTGGGACTCCTACGAGCAGTACTTC.

For this clone: Other DNA sequences in this specimen translate into the identical CDR3. The chain recombines TRBV29-1 with TRBJ1-5; tentative D call: TRBD1 (6 bases). The CDR3 loop spans 12 amino acids. The ends were cut back, 5 bases at V and 1 base at J, with 6 bases in the middle. Germline CDR1 is SQVTM and CDR2 is ANQGSEA. The CDR3 DNA is TGCAGCGTTCAGGGGAGCAATCAGCCCCAGCATTTT. Encoded protein: CSVQGSNQPQHF.

The chain is built from TRBV18 and TRBJ2-1; 7 nucleotides align to TRBD1. V trimming: 6 bases; J trimming: 7 bases; junction bases outside the gene matches: 9. Germline values: CDR1 KGHSH, CDR2 LQKENI. The CDR3 loop spans 14 amino acids. The CDR3 protein is CASSPGTVGNEQFF. In DNA form, the CDR3 reads TGTGCCAGCTCTCCCGGGACAGTGGGAAATGAGCAGTTCTTC. Filled out from reference TRBV18 and TRBJ2-1, the complete variable domain reads NAGVMQNPRHLVRRRGQEARLRCSPMKGHSHVYWYRQLPEEGLKFMVYLQKENIIDESGMPKERFSAEFPKEGPSILRIQQVVRGDSAAYFCASSPGTVGNEQFFGPGTRLTVL.